Presented here are 18 T cell receptor beta chains from one specimen sequenced in a study of cytomegalovirus exposure and HLA in healthy donors. The study ran its PCR with 60 Vbeta and 13 Jbeta primers. Generated by immunoSEQ multiplex PCR, the TCRdb table keeps only in-frame clones and is missing some. The table includes around 94,000 clones, more than 60% detected once. The sample was PBMCs. These receptors were taken from a man aged 30 to 45 in good health and CMV-seronegative.

The count of this clone is one. J is TRBJ2-2 and V is TRBV5-1; 9 bases map to TRBD1. The germline V gene encodes CDR1 SGHRS and CDR2 YFSETQ. The CDR3 runs to 16 residues. J was trimmed by 4 bases and V by 3 bases; bases with no gene match: 7. CDR3 coding DNA: TGCGCCAGCAGCTCATCCGGGACAGGGATCACCGGGGAGCTGTTTTTT. Protein product: CASSSSGTGITGELFF.

The chain links TRBV6-4 to TRBJ2-5, with TRBD2 as a possible D gene (6 bases). V gave up 6 bases and J gave up 7 bases, with 15 bases separating them. This CDR3 has 13 amino acids. Germline V lookup: CDR1 MRHNA, CDR2 SNTAGT. CDR3 sequence (DNA): TGTGCCAGCAGCGTTAACGGAGGGGCGACCCAGTACTTC. This translates into CASSVNGGATQYF.

The CDR3 is CASIGGAGVYEQYF. In DNA form, the CDR3 reads TGTGCCAGCATCGGAGGGGCGGGAGTCTACGAGCAGTACTTC. The chain is built from TRBV25-1 and TRBJ2-7, with TRBD2 matching over 7 bases. This CDR3 contains 14 residues. CDR1 MGHDK and CDR2 SYGVNS come from the germline V gene. Trimming at V came to 7 bases and at J to 3 bases, leaving 9 bases not matched to a gene.

This clone showed up just a few times. The V call is TRBV14, the J call TRBJ2-1; D is ambiguous. There are 14 residues in the CDR3. Germline values: CDR1 SGHDN, CDR2 FVKESK. Trimming shortened V by 0 bases and J by 9 bases, and 12 bases separated the two germline ends. CDR3 amino acids: CASSQDYPSIEQFF. As DNA, the CDR3 is TGTGCCAGCAGCCAAGACTACCCCTCGATTGAGCAGTTCTTC.

This chain uses TRBV2 with TRBJ2-7; 7 nucleotides match TRBD1. The germline gives CDR1 SNHLY, CDR2 FYNNEI. The CDR3 spans 14 residues. V lost 4 bases and J lost 0; bases outside the gene matches: 3. CDR3 nucleotide sequence: TGTGCCAGCAGTGCGGGACAGAACTCCTACGAGCAGTACTTC. Its protein is CASSAGQNSYEQYF.

The genes are TRBV27 and TRBJ2-4, with TRBD1 identical over 8 bases. The CDR3 totals 17 residues. The trim removed 5 bases at V and 6 bases at J, leaving 15 bases unmatched. From germline, CDR1 is MNHEY and CDR2 SMNVEV (reference sequence). For the CDR3, the DNA is TGTGCCAGCAGTCCGATTGGGGCAGGGACAGGATCAAACATTCAGTACTTC. Amino acid sequence: CASSPIGAGTGSNIQYF.

The chain carries TRBV2 and TRBJ1-2, with D unclear. The CDR3 runs to 11 residues. CDR1 and CDR2 (germline): SNHLY, FYNNEI. V lost 7 bases, J lost 3 bases, and 6 bases lay in between. The CDR3 sequence is CASTVDYGYTF. CDR3 bases: TGTGCCAGCACAGTTGACTATGGCTACACCTTC.

This clone has only one observation. The V gene is TRBV6-6, the J gene TRBJ2-1, with D possibly being TRBD2 (5 bases). The V gene lost 6 bases and the J gene lost 4 bases, with 16 bases spanning the gap. The CDR3 consists of 15 residues. Germline CDR1 and CDR2: MNHNY and SVGAGI (reference sequence). The CDR3 loop is CASRSGGRVYNEQFF. CDR3 sequence (DNA): TGTGCCAGCAGGAGCGGTGGACGGGTATACAATGAGCAGTTCTTC.

The chain uses TRBV13 and TRBJ2-7; no reliable D call. The CDR3 totals 14 residues. Per germline, CDR1 PRHDT and CDR2 FYEKMQ (reference sequence). V lost 2 bases and J lost 1, with 9 bases in between. CDR3 sequence: CASSLSGESYEQYF. The CDR3 region has the DNA TGTGCCAGCAGCTTATCTGGAGAGTCCTACGAGCAGTACTTC.

This clone appeared a few times. The chain is built from TRBV10-3 and TRBJ2-3, with TRBD1 matching 10 bases. This CDR3 has 14 residues. The J segment lost 4 bases and the V segment lost 8 bases, leaving 6 bases of the junction unmatched. Looked up from germline, CDR1 is ENHRY and CDR2 is SYGVKD. The CDR3: CAIADRGWADTQYF. In DNA, the CDR3 is TGTGCCATCGCGGACAGGGGGTGGGCAGATACGCAGTATTTT.

The V gene is TRBV12-5, the J gene TRBJ2-2, with TRBD2 identical over 13 bases. The CDR3 runs 17 residues. CDR1 is LGHNT and CDR2 is FRNRAP in the germline V gene. With 5 bases clipped from V and 7 bases from J, the junction kept 10 bases outside the gene matches. The DNA of the CDR3 is TGTGCTAGTGGTCCACAACTAGCGGGAGGGCCACACGGGGAGCTGTTTTTT. Protein sequence: CASGPQLAGGPHGELFF.

The genes are TRBV7-3 and TRBJ2-1, with 12 bases lining up with TRBD2. Germline CDR1 SGHTA, CDR2 FQGTGA. The CDR3 totals 16 residues. The V gene end was trimmed by 3 bases and the J gene end by 8 bases; junction bases not matched to a gene: 8. The CDR3 region is CASSLGTSGQAHEQFF. Written as DNA, the CDR3 is TGTGCCAGCAGCTTGGGGACTAGCGGGCAGGCACATGAGCAGTTCTTC.

CDR3 coding DNA: TGTGCCAGCAGTTTTACCGGGGGTTACGCTGAAGCTTTCTTT. Encoded protein: CASSFTGGYAEAFF. This sequence joins TRBV2 and TRBJ1-1, with D possibly being TRBD1 (5 bases). CDR1 and CDR2 (germline): SNHLY, FYNNEI. Trimming left V 5 bases short and J 6 bases short, with 16 bases between. This CDR3 is 14 amino acids long.

The chain carries TRBV15 and TRBJ2-7; tentatively, D is TRBD2 (5 bases). This CDR3 contains 16 residues. V lost 0 bases, J lost 2 bases, and 14 bases lay in between. Germline assignment: CDR1 LNHNV and CDR2 YYDKDF (reference sequence). CDR3 DNA sequence: TGTGCCACCAGCAGAGATTCGTCTAGCTTAGCCTACGAGCAGTACTTC. As protein: CATSRDSSSLAYEQYF. Full variable domain (outside the CDR3, taken from reference TRBV15 and TRBJ2-7): DAMVIQNPRYQVTQFGKPVTLSCSQTLNHNVMYWYQQKSSQAPKLLFHYYDKDFNNEADTPDNFQSRRPNTSFCFLDIRSPGLGDTAMYLCATSRDSSSLAYEQYFGPGTRLTVT.

This sequence joins TRBV6-6 and TRBJ2-1, with 8 bases lining up with TRBD1. The CDR3 sequence is 16 residues long. In germline, CDR1 is MNHNY, CDR2 SVGAGI (reference sequence). V lost 0 bases, J lost 6 bases, and 7 bases stayed unmatched. CDR3 nucleotide sequence: TGTGCCAGCAGTTACTCGGCGGGACAGGTCCCCAATGAGCAGTTCTTC. It is translated as CASSYSAGQVPNEQFF.

This clone was found a few times. The rearrangement joins TRBV12-5 to TRBJ2-7, with 9 bases matching TRBD1. Unmatched junction bases numbered 3, after V lost 5 bases and J lost 1 base. CDR3 length: 14 amino acids. Per germline, CDR1 LGHNT and CDR2 FRNRAP. This CDR3 is CASGRTGASYEQYF. For the CDR3, the DNA is TGTGCTAGTGGTAGGACAGGGGCTTCCTACGAGCAGTACTTC.

The rearrangement links TRBV10-1 to TRBJ2-1; D ambiguous. Germline assignment: CDR1 WNHNN and CDR2 SYGVQD (reference sequence). Trimming cost V 3 bases and J 2 bases, with 11 bases left between them. The CDR3 spans 15 residues. CDR3: CASSEVGGAYNEQFF. CDR3 sequence (DNA): TGCGCCAGCAGTGAAGTTGGCGGAGCCTACAATGAGCAGTTCTTC.

This sequence joins TRBV14 and TRBJ1-3; unclear D gene. Germline V CDR1 and CDR2: SGHDN, FVKESK. Deletions cut 4 bases from V and 3 bases from J, with 13 bases between. This CDR3 is built from 15 residues. For the CDR3, the DNA is TGTGCCAGCAGCCCACGCGGTAATCTTGGAAACACCATATATTTT. This translates into CASSPRGNLGNTIYF.